The 23 T cell receptor beta chains reported below all come from one sample, sequenced in a study of OX40 agonist ivuxolimab in advanced cancers. Sequencing used immunoSEQ multiplex PCR; TCRdb keeps in-frame clones, though not all of them. The profile shows 66,000 or so clones, 75% to 90% of them singletons. The material sequenced was CD4+ or CD8+ T cells sorted from blood, taken in a trial of the OX40 agonist ivuxolimab. Receptors originate from an adult with an advanced solid tumor such as melanoma, head and neck, liver or kidney cancer.

The rearrangement joins TRBV5-1 to TRBJ2-3; no definite D call. Germline V gene lookup returns CDR1 SGHRS and CDR2 YFSETQ. The CDR3 consists of 16 residues. V shed 4 bases and J shed 0 bases, with 15 bases lying between them. The CDR3 here is CASSTGGPSSTDTQYF. CDR3 coding DNA: TGCGCCAGCAGCACTGGTGGGCCCTCTAGCACAGATACGCAGTATTTT.

The chain joins TRBV5-6 to TRBJ2-1; either TRBD1 or TRBD2 may supply D (5 bases each). Germline lookup yields CDR1 SGHDT and CDR2 YYEEEE. V lost 2 bases to trimming and J lost 6 bases, with 9 bases between them. This CDR3 spans 13 amino acids. The CDR3 DNA reads as TGTGCCAGCAGCTTTCCAGGGACCAATGAGCAGTTCTTC. Protein product: CASSFPGTNEQFF.

The rearrangement joins TRBV5-6 to TRBJ2-5; D ambiguous. This CDR3 is 14 amino acids long. The V gene's germline CDR1 is SGHDT and CDR2 YYEEEE. V lost 4 bases and J lost 4, with 14 bases in between. Here the CDR3 reads CASSPGRNAETQYF. The CDR3 DNA is TGTGCCAGCAGCCCTGGTCGCAACGCAGAGACCCAGTACTTC.

The chain joins TRBV18 to TRBJ2-3; D is unclear. There are 14 residues in the CDR3. Germline values: CDR1 KGHSH, CDR2 LQKENI. The V gene lost 6 bases and the J gene lost 0 bases, with 10 bases spanning the gap. The CDR3 reads CASSRQRSTDTQYF. The CDR3, as DNA: TGTGCCAGCTCTCGTCAGCGAAGCACAGATACGCAGTATTTT.

The V gene is TRBV25-1, the J gene TRBJ2-5; 8 bases are a match to TRBD1. The better agreement between TRBJ2-7 and the DNA end casts doubt on the J call. Germline CDR1 reads MGHDK; CDR2 reads SYGVNS. This CDR3 is 15 amino acids long. The CDR3 bases are TGTGCCAGCAGTGAATTAGGACAGGGTGCCTACGAGCAGTACTTC. Translation gives CASSELGQGAYEQYF.

The rearrangement uses TRBV4-1 and TRBJ2-7; D is perhaps TRBD2 (6 bases). The germline V gene encodes CDR1 MGHRA and CDR2 YSYEKL. The CDR3 runs to 16 residues. V shed 0 bases and J shed 0 bases, with 12 bases lying between them. The DNA of the CDR3 is TGCGCCAGCAGCCAAGACCGGGACTCCTACTCCTACGAGCAGTACTTC. It codes for CASSQDRDSYSYEQYF.

The gene calls are TRBV27 and TRBJ1-6; 10 bases are a match to TRBD1. V lost 8 bases to trimming and J lost 7 bases; unmatched junction nucleotides: 11. CDR1 and CDR2 from the germline V gene are MNHEY and SMNVEV (reference sequence). The length of the CDR3 is 16 residues. The CDR3 DNA reads TGTGCCAGCGGAAGATATGGGGGACAGGGGAATTCACCCCTCCACTTT. This translates into CASGRYGGQGNSPLHF.

This clone was found a few times. The sample has other DNA sequences that encode this CDR3 too. The V gene is TRBV18, the J gene TRBJ2-2; D unclear. This CDR3 is 12 amino acids long. In germline, CDR1 is KGHSH, CDR2 LQKENI. The V end lost 2 bases, the J end lost 2 bases, and 0 bases lay between the germline ends. This CDR3 reads CASSPNTGELFF. DNA for the CDR3: TGTGCCAGCTCACCAAACACCGGGGAGCTGTTTTTT.

This clone was observed once. The rearrangement links TRBV5-5 to TRBJ2-7, with 11 nucleotides matching TRBD1. Trimming cost V 1 base and J 5 bases; bases outside gene matches: 5. This CDR3 is built from 15 residues. In germline, CDR1 is SGHKS, CDR2 YYEKEE (reference sequence). The CDR3 protein is CASSLPRTGGDEQYF. CDR3 nucleotides: TGTGCCAGCAGCTTGCCTCGGACAGGGGGCGACGAGCAGTACTTC.

The V call is TRBV18, the J call TRBJ2-4; TRBD2 is a possible D gene (5 bases). The CDR3 is 13 residues long. Germline V gene lookup returns CDR1 KGHSH and CDR2 LQKENI. V shed 4 bases and J shed 8 bases, with 12 bases lying between them. CDR3 nucleotide sequence: TGTGCCAGCTCACGACTCCCCGGGGACATTCAGTACTTC. Protein: CASSRLPGDIQYF.

The rearrangement links TRBV27 to TRBJ2-2; D unclear. V was clipped by 3 bases and J by 4 bases, with 15 bases between them. The CDR3 is made up of 16 amino acids. CDR1 and CDR2 from the germline V gene are MNHEY and SMNVEV (reference sequence). The chain's CDR3 is CASSFSYSRLTGELFF. In DNA, the CDR3 is TGTGCCAGCAGTTTTTCATACTCGCGGCTCACCGGGGAGCTGTTTTTT.

The gene calls are TRBV27 and TRBJ2-1; D perhaps matches TRBD1 (6 bases). The CDR3 runs 16 residues. Germline V gene sequence: CDR1 MNHEY, CDR2 SMNVEV (reference sequence). Trimming cost V 8 bases and J 2 bases, with 19 bases left between them. The CDR3 DNA sequence: TGTGCCAGCGGTAACAGGGCCCTAACTACCTACAATGAGCAGTTCTTC. Translation gives CASGNRALTTYNEQFF.

The V and J genes are TRBV19 and TRBJ2-3, with D maybe TRBD2 (6 bases). CDR1 is LNHDA and CDR2 is SQIVND in the germline V gene (reference sequence). The CDR3 length is 15 residues. Trimming stripped 4 bases from V and 2 bases from J, with 13 bases between. The CDR3 region has the DNA TGTGCCAGTAGTACGGCGGGATCTTTCACAGATACGCAGTATTTT. It yields the protein CASSTAGSFTDTQYF.

The sample holds one count of this clone. The chain couples TRBV9 to TRBJ2-7, with 10 bases that match TRBD2. Germline V gene lookup returns CDR1 SGDLS and CDR2 YYNGEE. The CDR3 is made up of 15 amino acids. Trimming removed 0 bases from V and 4 bases from J; junction bases left unmatched: 4. CDR3 protein: CASSVEPSGRYEQYF. The CDR3 DNA is TGTGCCAGCAGCGTAGAGCCTAGCGGGAGATACGAGCAGTACTTC.

The chain is built from TRBV7-2 and TRBJ1-1; D unclear. The V and J ends lost 3 bases and 0 bases respectively, with 5 bases between them. Germline CDR1 and CDR2: SGHTA and FQGNSA. CDR3 length: 13 amino acids. The CDR3 coding sequence is TGTGCCAGCAGCTTGGTTATGAACACTGAAGCTTTCTTT. Translation gives CASSLVMNTEAFF.

The V call is TRBV5-4, the J call TRBJ2-3; TRBD2 matches 9 bases. CDR3 size: 15 residues. V lost 10 bases to trimming and J lost 0 bases; unmatched junction nucleotides: 9. Looked up from germline, CDR1 is SGHNT and CDR2 is YYREEE (reference sequence). The chain's CDR3 is CAGKASGTSTDTQYF. The CDR3 coding sequence is TGTGCCGGAAAGGCTAGCGGGACTAGCACAGATACGCAGTATTTT. Variable domain in full (rest from reference TRBV5-4 and TRBJ2-3): ETGVTQSPTHLIKTRGQQVTLRCSSQSGHNTVSWYQQALGQGPQFIFQYYREEENGRGNFPPRFSGLQFPNYSSELNVNALELDDSALYLCAGKASGTSTDTQYFGPGTRLTVL.

CDR3 in DNA: TGTGCCAGCAGTTACATAGGACAGGGCGGGGGCTACACCTTC. Translated, it gives CASSYIGQGGGYTF. The gene calls are TRBV6-6 and TRBJ1-2; 8 bases are a match to TRBD1. The V gene's germline CDR1 is MNHNY and CDR2 SVGAGI (reference sequence). The junction had 7 bases not matched to a gene; V was cut back by 2 bases and J by 8 bases. This CDR3 is 14 amino acids long.

This sequence joins TRBV28 and TRBJ2-1; TRBD1 aligns across 9 bases. Germline CDR1 MDHEN, CDR2 SYDVKM. Trimming at V came to 5 bases and at J to 4 bases, leaving 12 bases not matched to a gene. The CDR3 runs 17 residues. The CDR3: CASSPSTGTGLYNEQFF. DNA of the CDR3: TGTGCCAGCAGTCCGAGTACCGGGACAGGGTTGTACAATGAGCAGTTCTTC.

The CDR3 DNA sequence: TGTGCCAGCAGAAAGGGACCGCTAGTAGGGGAGCAGTACTTC. Amino acid sequence: CASRKGPLVGEQYF. The chain is built from TRBV6-5 and TRBJ2-7, with D possibly called TRBD1 or TRBD2 (5 bases each). CDR1 and CDR2 (germline): MNHEY, SVGAGI. This CDR3 region has 14 residues. The V end lost 6 bases, the J end lost 7 bases, and 19 bases lay between the germline ends.

This sequence joins TRBV6-5 and TRBJ1-1; the D is unclear. Trimming cost V 0 bases and J 5 bases, with 7 bases left between them. In germline, CDR1 is MNHEY, CDR2 SVGAGI. This CDR3 spans 13 amino acids. In DNA, the CDR3 is TGTGCCAGCAGTTACTCCCGAGGTACTGAAGCTTTCTTT. It codes for CASSYSRGTEAFF.

V is TRBV25-1 and J is TRBJ2-7, with D maybe TRBD1 (7 bases). Trimming removed 1 base at V and 4 bases at J, with 14 bases between. The CDR3 runs 15 residues. Germline-derived CDR1 and CDR2 are MGHDK and SYGVNS. The chain's CDR3 is CASSESPGGGYEQYF. The CDR3 region has the DNA TGTGCCAGCAGTGAATCCCCAGGGGGAGGATACGAGCAGTACTTC.

CDR3 sequence: CATSPGNLLYGYTF. CDR3 nucleotide sequence: TGTGCCACCAGCCCAGGTAATCTCCTCTATGGCTACACCTTC. The genes are TRBV15 and TRBJ1-2; no reliable D call. Germline CDR1 LNHNV, CDR2 YYDKDF (reference sequence). Trimming shortened V by 5 bases and J by 4 bases, and 14 bases separated the two germline ends. The CDR3 has 14 amino acids.

This clone has a handful of counts. The chain links TRBV21-1 to TRBJ1-2. TRBV21-1 is an annotated pseudogene. CDR3 length: 18 residues. The CDR3 DNA is TGTGCCAGCAGCCCTTCCAGGCAGTACGGGGGGCGCTTCTATGGCTACACCTTC. Residues: CASSPSRQYGGRFYGYTF.